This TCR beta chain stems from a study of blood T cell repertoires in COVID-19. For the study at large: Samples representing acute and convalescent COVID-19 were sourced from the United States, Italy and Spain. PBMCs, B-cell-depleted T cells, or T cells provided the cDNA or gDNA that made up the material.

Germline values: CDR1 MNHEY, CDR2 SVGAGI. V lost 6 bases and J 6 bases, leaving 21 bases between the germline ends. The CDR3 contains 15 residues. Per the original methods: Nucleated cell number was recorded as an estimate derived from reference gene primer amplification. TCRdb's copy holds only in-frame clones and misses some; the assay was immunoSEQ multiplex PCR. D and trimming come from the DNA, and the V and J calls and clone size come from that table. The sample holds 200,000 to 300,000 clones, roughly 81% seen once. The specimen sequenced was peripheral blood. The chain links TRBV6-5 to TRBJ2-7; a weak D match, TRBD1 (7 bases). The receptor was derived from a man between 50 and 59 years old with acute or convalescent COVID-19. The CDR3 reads CASSLHAGGLGEQYF. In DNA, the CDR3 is TGTGCCAGCAGCCTACACGCAGGGGGACTCGGCGAGCAGTACTTC.